Here is one T cell receptor (beta chain) with its context. TCRdb keeps only in-frame clones here, not all; method: immunoSEQ multiplex PCR. This table has about 660,000 clones, roughly 88% appearing once. The CDR3 sequence is 12 residues long. The germline V gene encodes CDR1 SGHRS and CDR2 YFSETQ. Trimming took 2 bases from V and 1 from J, leaving 4 bases between them. These data come from a study of shared T cell receptors in the human thymus. The data also belong to a second study, concerning human thymus T cells. This second report adds: Resections from corrective heart surgery provided thymus tissue. In thymic and blood repertoires alike, V and J usage looked biased.

V usage is TRBV5-1 and J usage is TRBJ2-7; no definite D call. What was sequenced was thymocytes. This clonotype was sampled from a boy younger than two with a congenital heart defect. CDR3 nucleotides: TGCGCCAGCAGCTTCCAGTCCTACGAGCAGTACTTC. It specifies CASSFQSYEQYF.